This passage covers 18 T cell receptor beta chains from one sample sequenced in a study of cytomegalovirus exposure and HLA in healthy donors (dated by TCRdb to between 2016 and 2019). Receptor amplification or capture employed the immunoSEQ multiplex PCR assay. The source is immuneACCESS, and TCRdb retained only in-frame sequences with V and J called. Part of the clones is not carried over; for the studies checked, unresolved V genes explain less than half of this, and the remainder is unexplained. This sample gives about 300,000 clones in total; more than 75% of them show up just once. The ten largest clones add up to approximately 0.95% of the sample. The sample taken for sequencing was PBMCs. The origin of the receptors is a woman in her late teens or twenties in good health and CMV-seronegative.

In regard to this clone: Its ends do not fully match the called genes, so a read error is possible. The gene calls are TRBV20-1 and TRBJ2-1, with TRBD2 identical over 8 bases. Germline CDR1 reads DFQATT; CDR2 reads SNEGSKA (reference sequence). The CDR3 loop spans 10 amino acids. In nucleotides, the CDR3 is TGCAGTGCTCAACGAGCGGGAGTAATCTTC. It is translated as CSAQRAGVIF.

This chain connects TRBV9 to TRBJ2-7, with 8 bases fitting TRBD1. The CDR3 has 14 residues. Looked up from germline, CDR1 is SGDLS and CDR2 is YYNGEE. V shed 0 bases, J shed 5 bases, and the junction held 4 bases outside the gene matches. The CDR3 bases are TGTGCCAGCAGCGTAGTCCCGACAGGGGACGAGCAGTACTTC. It specifies CASSVVPTGDEQYF.

The rearrangement uses TRBV6-1 and TRBJ1-4; tentatively, D is TRBD1 (6 bases). This CDR3 spans 14 amino acids. Germline V gives CDR1 MNHNS, CDR2 SASEGT. Trimming removed 7 bases at V and 0 bases at J, with 9 bases between. CDR3 DNA: TGTGCCAGCATCAGGGGTGCAACTAATGAAAAACTGTTTTTT. Translated: CASIRGATNEKLFF.

The V gene is TRBV5-8, the J gene TRBJ1-2; TRBD1 agrees at 9 bases. The J segment lost 1 base and the V segment lost 4 bases, leaving 11 bases of the junction unmatched. CDR1 and CDR2 (germline): SGHTS, YDEGEE. The CDR3 totals 17 residues. CDR3 sequence reads: CASSAPGQGRLNYGYTF. The CDR3 DNA is TGTGCCAGCAGCGCCCCGGGACAGGGTCGACTTAACTATGGCTACACCTTC. Looking up the rest from reference TRBV5-8 and TRBJ1-2 gives the full variable domain: EAGVTQSPTHLIKTRGQQATLRCSPISGHTSVYWYQQALGLGLQFLLWYDEGEERNRGNFPPRFSGRQFPNYSSELNVNALELEDSALYLCASSAPGQGRLNYGYTFGSGTRLTVV.

This clone was found once. The genes are TRBV27 and TRBJ2-1; TRBD1 aligns across 8 bases. V shed 5 bases and J 4 bases; nucleotides not matched to a gene: 7. CDR1 and CDR2 (germline): MNHEY, SMNVEV (reference sequence). The CDR3 contains 15 residues. CDR3 sequence (DNA): TGTGCCAGCAGTCCAGGGACAGGACGGTACAATGAGCAGTTCTTC. As protein: CASSPGTGRYNEQFF.

In its sample, this clone was seen once. The chain joins TRBV29-1 to TRBJ1-3; D is possibly TRBD1 (5 bases). The length of the CDR3 is 14 residues. V was trimmed by 2 bases and J by 4 bases, leaving 12 bases between them. In germline, CDR1 is SQVTM, CDR2 ANQGSEA. CDR3 protein: CSVEWGEKGNTIYF. In nucleotides, the CDR3 is TGCAGCGTTGAATGGGGGGAGAAAGGAAACACCATATATTTT. The variable domain in full, with the rest retrieved from reference TRBV29-1 and TRBJ1-3, is SAVISQKPSRDICQRGTSLTIQCQVDSQVTMMFWYRQQPGQSLTLIATANQGSEATYESGFVIDKFPISRPNLTFSTLTVSNMSPEDSSIYLCSVEWGEKGNTIYFGEGSWLTVV.

V and J are TRBV7-9 and TRBJ2-7, with a tentative D call TRBD1 (5 bases). CDR1 and CDR2 from the germline V gene are SEHNR and FQNEAQ (reference sequence). Deletions cut 6 bases from V and 3 bases from J, with 21 bases between. The CDR3 spans 16 residues. The CDR3 region has the DNA TGTGCCAGCAGTACTAAAGTAGACAGAACCTTCTACGAGCAGTACTTC. This gives the protein CASSTKVDRTFYEQYF.

A few counts support this clone. This rearrangement joins TRBV10-2 to TRBJ2-1; a possible D gene is TRBD2 (5 bases). Trimming took off 2 bases at V and 15 bases at J, with 14 bases between the two ends. Germline values: CDR1 WSHSY, CDR2 SAAADI. CDR3 size: 12 residues. As DNA, the CDR3 is TGCGCCAGCAGTGAGCTTGGCCTAGCCGGGTTCTTC. This translates into CASSELGLAGFF.

As for this clone: Relative to the germline gene, one junction end is altered; a read error may explain this. This chain uses TRBV7-8 with TRBJ2-7; no definite D call. This CDR3 has 13 residues. Germline lookup yields CDR1 SGHVS and CDR2 FQNEAQ. CDR3 region: CASSFPPMASLDF. Here the CDR3 DNA reads TGTGCCAGCAGCTTCCCCCCCATGGCCTCTCTAGACTTC.

The CDR3 DNA reads as TGCGCCAGCAGCTTGGCCCGGGAGAGGGTCACAGATACGCAGTATTTT. This gives the protein CASSLARERVTDTQYF. The chain combines TRBV5-1 with TRBJ2-3; possible D gene TRBD2, 6 bases. Germline CDR1 and CDR2: SGHRS and YFSETQ. This CDR3 is built from 16 residues. V lost 0 bases and J lost 2, with 13 bases in between.

This rearrangement joins TRBV6-8 to TRBJ2-7; D uncertain. The CDR3 has 15 residues. Trimming pared 8 bases from V and 3 bases from J, leaving 20 bases between. CDR1 and CDR2 from the germline V gene are MNHGY and SAAAGT. CDR3 sequence: CASPAASSRFYEQYF. DNA for the CDR3: TGTGCCAGCCCTGCCGCGAGCTCTAGATTCTACGAGCAGTACTTC.

The V call is TRBV7-2, the J call TRBJ2-5; D uncertain. Germline V gene lookup returns CDR1 SGHTA and CDR2 FQGNSA. V lost 8 bases and J lost 0, with 10 bases in between. CDR3 size: 13 residues. In nucleotides, the CDR3 is TGTGCCAGCGGCCCATGGTACCAAGAGACCCAGTACTTC. Translation: CASGPWYQETQYF. Variable domain in full (rest from reference TRBV7-2 and TRBJ2-5): GAGVSQSPSNKVTEKGKDVELRCDPISGHTALYWYRQSLGQGLEFLIYFQGNSAPDKSGLPSDRFSAERTGGSVSTLTIQRTQQEDSAVYLCASGPWYQETQYFGPGTRLLVL.

This clone was detected only once. This chain links TRBV7-2 with TRBJ2-3; 12 bases are shared with TRBD2. Germline V lookup: CDR1 SGHTA, CDR2 FQGNSA. J was trimmed by 4 bases and V by 1 base; bases with no gene match: 9. This CDR3 spans 18 amino acids. CDR3 loop: CASSLVVTSGRLADTQYF. The CDR3 nucleotides are TGTGCCAGCAGCTTAGTCGTAACTAGCGGGAGGCTTGCAGATACGCAGTATTTT.

The chain employs TRBV6-1 and TRBJ2-5; 9 bases are shared with TRBD2. In germline, CDR1 is MNHNS, CDR2 SASEGT. The CDR3 length is 15 residues. Trimming cost V 8 bases and J 5 bases; bases outside gene matches: 12. This CDR3 is CASPVESGRWETQYF. DNA of the CDR3: TGTGCCAGCCCGGTGGAGAGCGGGAGGTGGGAGACCCAGTACTTC.

This chain links TRBV9 with TRBJ1-4; D unclear. Germline CDR1 is SGDLS and CDR2 is YYNGEE. Trimming shortened V by 4 bases and J by 7 bases, and 20 bases separated the two germline ends. The CDR3 is 16 residues long. The CDR3 loop is CASSTRPLGSGEKLFF. DNA of the CDR3: TGTGCCAGCAGCACCCGGCCGCTGGGGAGCGGTGAAAAACTGTTTTTT.

This chain connects TRBV4-3 to TRBJ2-2; D ambiguous. CDR3 length: 14 amino acids. CDR1 LGHNA and CDR2 YSLEER come from the germline V gene. V gave up 8 bases and J gave up 1 base, with 11 bases separating them. As DNA, the CDR3 is TGCGCCAGCGGTCCTGCCGGGAACACCGGGGAGCTGTTTTTT. It codes for CASGPAGNTGELFF.

This clone was observed once. CDR3 residues: CASSRIAGGVGGETQYF. The CDR3 coding sequence is TGTGCCAGCAGCCGGATAGCAGGGGGAGTCGGTGGGGAGACCCAGTACTTC. This sequence joins TRBV7-2 and TRBJ2-5; TRBD1 matches 7 bases. Germline V gene data show CDR1 as SGHTA and CDR2 as FQGNSA. With 5 bases clipped from V and 5 bases from J, the junction kept 17 bases outside the gene matches. The CDR3 loop spans 17 amino acids.

The chain employs TRBV27 and TRBJ2-7; weak D call: TRBD2 (6 bases). V gave up 6 bases and J gave up 1 base, with 19 bases separating them. Germline CDR1 and CDR2: MNHEY and SMNVEV (reference sequence). The CDR3 has 16 amino acids. The DNA of the CDR3 is TGTGCCAGCAGACACGTACGGGGGATGAGGTCCTACGAGCAGTACTTC. It codes for CASRHVRGMRSYEQYF.